The source of this T cell receptor (beta chain) is a study of cytomegalovirus exposure and HLA in healthy donors. The CDR3 length is 13 residues. The V and J ends lost 2 bases and 3 bases respectively, with 7 bases between them. Looked up from germline, CDR1 is KGHSH and CDR2 is LQKENI. The PCR made use of 60 Vbeta and 13 Jbeta primers. Per the authors' pipeline: A later analysis counted 65 million to 90 million unique TCR beta chains, about 11 million shared. TCRdb's copy holds only in-frame clones and misses some; the assay was immunoSEQ multiplex PCR. From that table come the V and J calls and clone size; the DNA was used to work out D and trimming. Here the sample spans over 70,000 clones, around four fifths being singletons. The table lists this clone with a few counts.

The chain uses TRBV18 and TRBJ1-1, with a tentative D call TRBD1 (5 bases). The clonotype comes from a man aged 50 or older in good health and CMV-seropositive. What was sequenced was PBMCs. Here the CDR3 DNA reads TGTGCCAGCTCACCAATCAGGGACACTGAAGCTTTCTTT. Its translation is CASSPIRDTEAFF.